This T cell receptor beta chain derives from a study of PD-L1 blockade in urothelial cancer. Time point given: peripheral blood 6 weeks after treatment start. Each patient supplied 1 to 8 pretreatment and on-treatment samples. J gave up 7 bases and V 4 bases, and 6 bases lay outside the gene matches. CDR1 and CDR2 (germline): SGHRS, YFSETQ. The CDR3 has 15 residues. Produced via immunoSEQ multiplex PCR; TCRdb's table is partial and in-frame only. The sample has about 36,000 clones; around 84% are singletons. The sequencing here drew on PBMCs, taken around atezolizumab (anti-PD-L1) treatment. The TCR comes from a man aged 40-55 years with urothelial cancer. This chain links TRBV5-1 with TRBJ2-2; 11 bases are shared with TRBD2. The CDR3 DNA is TGCGCCAGCAGCACCAAACTAGCGGGAGACGGGGAGCTGTTTTTT. It codes for CASSTKLAGDGELFF.